The present entry profiles one T cell receptor beta chain with its context. Profiling relied on immunoSEQ multiplex PCR, and the TCRdb table lists in-frame clones only, not all of them. The table has 270,000 or so clones, approximately 87% seen once. This sample is drawn from a study of blood T cell repertoires in COVID-19. Across the whole study: Sources were T cells, B-cell-depleted T cells, or PBMCs; the material itself was cDNA or gDNA.

The CDR3 contains 14 residues. Germline V CDR1 and CDR2: SGDLS, YYNGEE. The trim removed 3 bases at V and 1 base at J, leaving 2 bases unmatched. This receptor was obtained from a woman younger than 45 with COVID-19, enrolled during active disease. Sequencing was done on a sample of peripheral blood. The chain recombines TRBV9 with TRBJ1-2; 8 nucleotides agree with TRBD1. In nucleotides, the CDR3 is TGTGCCAGCAGCGGAGGACAGGGTAACTATGGCTACACCTTC. Translation gives CASSGGQGNYGYTF.